What follows are 25 T cell receptor beta chains derived from one specimen sequenced in a study of OX40 agonist ivuxolimab in advanced cancers. This table comes from immunoSEQ multiplex PCR, and its TCRdb copy is limited to in-frame clones, with some not included. The sample lists roughly 64,000 clones, around 91% occurring once. Sequencing used CD4+ or CD8+ T cells sorted from blood, obtained in a trial of the OX40 agonist ivuxolimab. The receptors were sampled from an adult with an advanced solid tumor such as melanoma, head and neck, liver or kidney cancer.

The chain joins TRBV10-1 to TRBJ1-2; TRBD1 is a possible D gene (6 bases). The germline V gene encodes CDR1 WNHNN and CDR2 SYGVQD (reference sequence). V gave up 3 bases and J gave up 3 bases, with 20 bases separating them. The CDR3 sequence is 17 residues long. The CDR3 DNA reads as TGCGCCAGCAGTGAATTTCGGGACACCTCGTCCTACTATGGCTACACCTTC. It is translated as CASSEFRDTSSYYGYTF.

The V call is TRBV11-2, the J call TRBJ1-1, with D unresolved. Germline values: CDR1 SGHAT, CDR2 FQNNGV. CDR3 length: 13 residues. The ends were cut back, 2 bases at V and 11 bases at J, with 15 bases in the middle. The CDR3 DNA reads TGTGCCAGCAGCTTACATACTCTTAAGCGGGCTTTCTTT. Protein sequence: CASSLHTLKRAFF.

In DNA, the CDR3 is TGTGCCAGCACCGGAACGTGGGGGGAGCGCGGGAGGGCTTCCTACGAGCAGTACTTC. Amino acids: CASTGTWGERGRASYEQYF. The V and J genes are TRBV21-1 and TRBJ2-7; the table assigns TRBD2, which was not confirmed against the DNA. TRBV21-1 corresponds to a pseudogene. The CDR3 loop spans 19 amino acids.

The chain recombines TRBV6-5 with TRBJ1-5; D might be TRBD1 (6 bases). V dropped 2 bases and J dropped 6 bases, with 8 bases sitting between them. The length of the CDR3 is 13 residues. Germline-derived CDR1 and CDR2 are MNHEY and SVGAGI. In nucleotides, the CDR3 is TGTGCCAGCAGTTACCAAGGGGGTCAGCCCCAGCATTTT. Translated, it gives CASSYQGGQPQHF.

The rearrangement links TRBV5-1 to TRBJ2-7; D might be TRBD2 (5 bases). The CDR3 sequence is 14 residues long. The V end lost 0 bases, the J end lost 5 bases, and 12 bases lay between the germline ends. Looked up from germline, CDR1 is SGHRS and CDR2 is YFSETQ. CDR3 loop: CASSLALVGDEQYF. The CDR3 region has the DNA TGCGCCAGCAGCTTGGCTTTGGTGGGAGACGAGCAGTACTTC.

The rearrangement uses TRBV5-6 and TRBJ2-7; 7 bases line up with TRBD1. Losses at the gene ends were 0 bases for V and 4 bases for J; bases not matched to a gene: 4. The CDR3 contains 14 residues. In germline, CDR1 is SGHDT, CDR2 YYEEEE. The CDR3: CASSLDNRGYEQYF. Written as DNA, the CDR3 is TGTGCCAGCAGCTTGGACAACAGGGGTTACGAGCAGTACTTC.

The chain carries TRBV7-8 and TRBJ1-6, with D perhaps TRBD1 (5 bases). V dropped 3 bases and J dropped 15 bases, with 21 bases sitting between them. This CDR3 is built from 15 residues. Germline CDR1 is SGHVS and CDR2 is FQNEAQ. CDR3 nucleotide sequence: TGTGCCAGCAGCTTCGGAACGGGGACTGCAGTGGTCCTCCACTTT. Amino acid sequence: CASSFGTGTAVVLHF. The full variable domain, its missing parts supplied by reference TRBV7-8 and TRBJ1-6, is GAGVSQSPRYKVAKRGQDVALRCDPISGHVSLFWYQQALGQGPEFLTYFQNEAQLDKSGLPSDRFFAERPEGSVSTLKIQRTQQEDSAVYLCASSFGTGTAVVLHFGNGTRLTVT.

This chain connects TRBV2 to TRBJ1-2; D remains unclear. The CDR3 runs 13 residues. V lost 1 base, J lost 1 base, and 4 bases lay in between. The germline V gene encodes CDR1 SNHLY and CDR2 FYNNEI. The chain's CDR3 is CASSEEGNYGYTF. CDR3 DNA sequence: TGTGCCAGCAGTGAAGAGGGTAACTATGGCTACACCTTC.

The V and J genes are TRBV4-1 and TRBJ1-5; unclear D gene. There are 15 residues in the CDR3. CDR1 MGHRA and CDR2 YSYEKL come from the germline V gene. Trimming cost V 1 base and J 0 bases, with 7 bases left between them. CDR3: CASSQVGNSNQPQHF. For the CDR3, the DNA is TGCGCCAGCAGCCAAGTGGGGAATAGCAATCAGCCCCAGCATTTT.

V and J are TRBV25-1 and TRBJ2-2, with TRBD1 matching over 8 bases. CDR1 is MGHDK, CDR2 SYGVNS, per germline. Trimming took 2 bases from V and 4 from J; bases not matched to a gene: 6. CDR3 size: 16 residues. The CDR3 is CASSERGQGLTGELFF. The CDR3 DNA reads TGTGCCAGCAGTGAAAGAGGACAGGGTCTCACCGGGGAGCTGTTTTTT.

The rearrangement joins TRBV30 to TRBJ1-2; a possible D gene is TRBD1 (5 bases). Germline CDR1 is GTSNPN and CDR2 is SVGIG (reference sequence). The V and J ends lost 7 bases and 4 bases respectively, with 22 bases between them. The CDR3 is 15 residues long. The CDR3: CASRKDSRQPYGYTF. The CDR3 DNA sequence: TGTGCCTCGAGAAAAGACAGCCGACAACCCTATGGCTACACCTTC.

V gene TRBV4-1 combines with J gene TRBJ2-3; 7 positions match TRBD1. Per the germline V gene, CDR1 is MGHRA and CDR2 is YSYEKL. J was trimmed by 4 bases and V by 2 bases; bases with no gene match: 3. The CDR3 sequence is 14 residues long. As DNA, the CDR3 is TGCGCCAGCAGCCAACCGGGACAGTCAGATACGCAGTATTTT. Translation gives CASSQPGQSDTQYF.

The chain links TRBV5-5 to TRBJ2-2; D gene unclear. V lost 6 bases, J lost 6 bases, and 12 bases lay in between. This CDR3 comprises 13 residues. Looked up from germline, CDR1 is SGHKS and CDR2 is YYEKEE (reference sequence). As DNA, the CDR3 is TGTGCCAGCATCACTGAGACCTCCGGGGAGCTGTTTTTT. It translates to CASITETSGELFF.

This sequence joins TRBV14 and TRBJ2-7; D gene unclear. The CDR3 covers 14 residues. Germline V gene lookup returns CDR1 SGHDN and CDR2 FVKESK. The germline V and J ends were trimmed by 2 bases and 2 bases, with 10 bases remaining between them. The CDR3 DNA reads as TGTGCCAGCAGCCAATTGTTATCCCCCTACGAGCAGTACTTC. Its translation: CASSQLLSPYEQYF.

Judged by abundance, this clone is medium-sized. The rearrangement links TRBV7-2 to TRBJ2-7; D call uncertain. This CDR3 is built from 15 residues. With 2 bases removed from V and 0 bases from J, the gap between germline ends came to 11 bases. Germline V gives CDR1 SGHTA, CDR2 FQGNSA. CDR3 region: CASSLMGASSYEQYF. The CDR3 coding sequence is TGTGCCAGCAGCTTAATGGGCGCCAGCTCCTACGAGCAGTACTTC.

A remark on this clone: The same CDR3 is also encoded by other DNA sequences in this sample. This chain connects TRBV27 to TRBJ2-1, with D perhaps being TRBD1 or TRBD2 (5 bases each). The ends were cut back, 7 bases at V and 2 bases at J, with 9 bases in the middle. This CDR3 has 13 amino acids. Germline loops: CDR1 MNHEY, CDR2 SMNVEV (reference sequence). CDR3 region: CASTGTAYNEQFF. The CDR3 bases are TGTGCCAGCACCGGGACCGCCTACAATGAGCAGTTCTTC.

J is TRBJ2-7 and V is TRBV2, with 8 bases aligning to TRBD1. With 5 bases clipped from V and 3 bases from J, the junction kept 9 bases outside the gene matches. Germline CDR1 is SNHLY and CDR2 is FYNNEI. The CDR3 consists of 15 residues. The CDR3 region is CASSLGTGMLYEQYF. In DNA form, the CDR3 reads TGTGCCAGCAGTTTGGGGACAGGAATGCTCTACGAGCAGTACTTC. The entire variable domain, with the rest obtained from reference TRBV2 and TRBJ2-7, is as follows: EPEVTQTPSHQVTQMGQEVILRCVPISNHLYFYWYRQILGQKVEFLVSFYNNEISEKSEIFDDQFSVERPDGSNFTLKIRSTKLEDSAMYFCASSLGTGMLYEQYFGPGTRLTVT.

The rearrangement joins TRBV7-2 to TRBJ2-1; D is unclear. Germline loops: CDR1 SGHTA, CDR2 FQGNSA. Trimming took 1 base from V and 11 from J, leaving 12 bases between them. The CDR3 sequence is 13 residues long. The CDR3 loop reads CASSLDPADKQFF. Here the CDR3 DNA reads TGTGCCAGCAGCTTAGATCCCGCGGATAAGCAGTTCTTC. The variable domain in full, completed from reference TRBV7-2 and TRBJ2-1, reads GAGVSQSPSNKVTEKGKDVELRCDPISGHTALYWYRQSLGQGLEFLIYFQGNSAPDKSGLPSDRFSAERTGGSVSTLTIQRTQQEDSAVYLCASSLDPADKQFFGPGTRLTVL.

V is TRBV6-1 and J is TRBJ2-7; D is undetermined. V was clipped by 3 bases and J by 1 base, with 10 bases between them. The CDR3 totals 14 residues. Germline V lookup: CDR1 MNHNS, CDR2 SASEGT. The CDR3 protein is CASSDLGGSYEQYF. CDR3 sequence (DNA): TGTGCCAGCAGTGACCTGGGTGGATCCTACGAGCAGTACTTC.

This clone has only one observation. The chain couples TRBV9 to TRBJ2-3; tentatively, D is TRBD2 (5 bases). Germline V CDR1 and CDR2: SGDLS, YYNGEE. V dropped 0 bases and J dropped 6 bases, with 17 bases sitting between them. The CDR3 sequence is 16 residues long. The CDR3 region is CASSVASPRGYDTQYF. CDR3 DNA sequence: TGTGCCAGCAGCGTAGCCAGTCCGAGAGGGTATGATACGCAGTATTTT.

This chain uses TRBV4-2 with TRBJ1-1; 8 nucleotides match TRBD1. Germline values: CDR1 LGHNA, CDR2 YNFKEQ. With 4 bases clipped from V and 7 bases from J, the junction kept 8 bases outside the gene matches. This CDR3 contains 14 residues. The CDR3 DNA is TGTGCCAGCAGCCTCGGACAGGGTTTAAGTGAAGCTTTCTTT. It codes for CASSLGQGLSEAFF.

The chain recombines TRBV6-1 with TRBJ2-2; 8 nucleotides agree with TRBD1. The CDR3 has 17 residues. J was trimmed by 5 bases and V by 3 bases; bases with no gene match: 11. Germline V CDR1 and CDR2: MNHNS, SASEGT. The CDR3 region is CASSDPIRGRRTGELFF. The CDR3 DNA is TGTGCCAGCAGTGATCCTATCAGGGGGCGACGAACCGGGGAGCTGTTTTTT.

The chain couples TRBV9 to TRBJ2-1; D gene uncertain. Germline V gives CDR1 SGDLS, CDR2 YYNGEE. The V end was cut by 0 bases, the J end by 0 bases, with 7 bases between. The CDR3 has 15 residues. The CDR3 here is CASSVAQNSYNEQFF. The CDR3, as DNA: TGTGCCAGCAGCGTAGCCCAGAACTCCTACAATGAGCAGTTCTTC.

The gene calls are TRBV7-9 and TRBJ2-2; weak D call: TRBD1 (6 bases). The CDR3 consists of 16 residues. V was shortened by 2 bases and J by 3 bases, with 13 bases between the two germline ends. Germline V gene sequence: CDR1 SEHNR, CDR2 FQNEAQ (reference sequence). The CDR3 DNA sequence: TGTGCCAGCAGCTTAACCCGACAGGTGCACACCGGGGAGCTGTTTTTT. This sequence encodes CASSLTRQVHTGELFF.

The chain has TRBV7-3 and TRBJ2-2; no reliable D call. In germline, CDR1 is SGHTA, CDR2 FQGTGA. Trimming took off 2 bases at V and 1 base at J, with 5 bases between the two ends. There are 14 residues in the CDR3. The CDR3 sequence: CASSLEGNTGELFF. In DNA form, the CDR3 reads TGTGCCAGCAGCTTAGAAGGGAACACCGGGGAGCTGTTTTTT.